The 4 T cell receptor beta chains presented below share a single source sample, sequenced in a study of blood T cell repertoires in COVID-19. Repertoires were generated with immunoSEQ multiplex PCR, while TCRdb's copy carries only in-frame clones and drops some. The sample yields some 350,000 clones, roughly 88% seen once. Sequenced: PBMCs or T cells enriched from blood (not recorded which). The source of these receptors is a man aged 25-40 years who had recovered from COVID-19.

CDR3: CASSFFSTGVYEQYF. CDR3 DNA: TGTGCCAGCAGCTTCTTCTCGACAGGGGTGTACGAGCAGTACTTC. The gene calls are TRBV28 and TRBJ2-7; 8 nucleotides line up with TRBD1. The V segment lost 6 bases and the J segment 4 bases; nucleotides outside the gene matches: 11. CDR3 length equals 15 residues. Germline CDR1 MDHEN, CDR2 SYDVKM.

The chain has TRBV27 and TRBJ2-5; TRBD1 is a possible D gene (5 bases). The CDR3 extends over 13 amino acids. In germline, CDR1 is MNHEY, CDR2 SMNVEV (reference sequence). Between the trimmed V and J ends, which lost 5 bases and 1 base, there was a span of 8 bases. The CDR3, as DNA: TGTGCCAGCAGTCCCCAGGGCCAAGAGACCCAGTACTTC. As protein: CASSPQGQETQYF.

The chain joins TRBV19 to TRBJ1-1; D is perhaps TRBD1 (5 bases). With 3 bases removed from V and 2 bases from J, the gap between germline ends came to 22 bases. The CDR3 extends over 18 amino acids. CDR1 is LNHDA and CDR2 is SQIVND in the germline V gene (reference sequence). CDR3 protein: CASSIRAGYDSTNTEAFF. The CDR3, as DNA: TGTGCCAGTAGTATCAGGGCCGGGTATGATTCCACAAACACTGAAGCTTTCTTT.

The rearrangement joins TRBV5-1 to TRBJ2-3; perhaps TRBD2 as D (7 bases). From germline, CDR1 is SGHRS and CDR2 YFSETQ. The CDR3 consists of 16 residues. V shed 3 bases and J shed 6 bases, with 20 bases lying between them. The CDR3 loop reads CASSYDGGRGSDTQYF. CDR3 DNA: TGCGCCAGCAGCTACGACGGGGGGCGAGGATCGGATACGCAGTATTTT.